This TCR beta chain was observed in a study of cytomegalovirus exposure and HLA in healthy donors. Overall study findings and caveats: V segments that were indistinguishable, TRBV6-2 and TRBV6-3 among them, were omitted from analysis.

Note on this clone: Its antigen is as yet unknown.

Primers for the PCR totalled 60 Vbeta and 13 Jbeta. Sequencing was performed with immunoSEQ multiplex PCR; in TCRdb, only in-frame clones are kept and a portion is missing. This table holds fewer than 200,000 clones, around 77% found once. V lost 2 bases and J lost 1, with 11 bases in between. The CDR3 sequence is 15 residues long. Germline assignment: CDR1 SGHRS and CDR2 YFSETQ. The chain links TRBV5-1 to TRBJ2-3, with D perhaps matching TRBD1 (6 bases). Sample: PBMCs. The clonotype was recovered from a man in his 60s in good health and CMV-seronegative. The CDR3 region has the DNA TGCGCCAGCAGCTTAGGGGGAGTTCGCACAGATACGCAGTATTTT. The encoded protein is CASSLGGVRTDTQYF.